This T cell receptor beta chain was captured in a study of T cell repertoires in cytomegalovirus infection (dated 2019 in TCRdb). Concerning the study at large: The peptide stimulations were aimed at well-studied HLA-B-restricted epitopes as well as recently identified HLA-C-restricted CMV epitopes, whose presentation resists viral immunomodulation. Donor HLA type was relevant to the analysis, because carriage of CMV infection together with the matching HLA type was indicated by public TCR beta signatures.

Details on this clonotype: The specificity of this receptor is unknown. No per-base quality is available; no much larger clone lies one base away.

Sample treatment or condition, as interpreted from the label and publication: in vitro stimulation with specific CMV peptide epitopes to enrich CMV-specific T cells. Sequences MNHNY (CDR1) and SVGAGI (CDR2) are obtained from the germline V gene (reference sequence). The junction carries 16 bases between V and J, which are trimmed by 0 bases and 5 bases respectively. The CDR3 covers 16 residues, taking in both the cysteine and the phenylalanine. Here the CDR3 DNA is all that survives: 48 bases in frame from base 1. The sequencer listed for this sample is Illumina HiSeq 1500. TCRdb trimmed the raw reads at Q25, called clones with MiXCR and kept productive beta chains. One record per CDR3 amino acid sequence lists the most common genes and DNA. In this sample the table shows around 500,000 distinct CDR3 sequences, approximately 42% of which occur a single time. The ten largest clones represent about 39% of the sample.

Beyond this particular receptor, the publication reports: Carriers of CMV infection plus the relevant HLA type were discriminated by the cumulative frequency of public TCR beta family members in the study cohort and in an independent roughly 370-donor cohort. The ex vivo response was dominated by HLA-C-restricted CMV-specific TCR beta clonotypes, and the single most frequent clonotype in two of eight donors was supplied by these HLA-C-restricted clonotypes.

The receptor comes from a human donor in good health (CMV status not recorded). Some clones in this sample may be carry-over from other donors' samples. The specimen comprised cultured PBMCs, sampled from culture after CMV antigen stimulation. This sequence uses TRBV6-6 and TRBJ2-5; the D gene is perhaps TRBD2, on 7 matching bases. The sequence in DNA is TGTGCCAGCAGTTACTCGGGGGGCCCGGGAGGTGAGACCCAGTACTTC. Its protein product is CASSYSGGPGGETQYF.